These T cell receptor beta chains were read from a single sample in a study of human T cells and chemical hapten exposure. A single record per CDR3 protein comes from TCRdb applying MiXCR to the 5' RACE reads. The table shows some 150,000 distinct CDR3 sequences, with roughly 4.1% occurring only once. The receptors stem from a female donor in good health. CDR3s include the opening cysteine and the closing phenylalanine or tryptophan. A D gene is named only where the DNA matches it firmly. Expanded clones are given a class, and other clones once, few, many or no size at all.

.	many	TRBV5-1	TRBJ2-7	TGCGCCAGCAGCTTGGCCTCCACAGCTGAAAGGGGCGAGCAGTACTTC	CASSLASTAERGEQYF
TRBD1	.	TRBV3-1	TRBJ2-1	TGTGCCAGCAGCCAAGCCCGGGACAGGTGTAGGGCGAATGAGCAGTTCTTC	CASSQARDRCRANEQFF
.	many	TRBV6-5	TRBJ2-5	TGTGCCAGCAGTTACTCACTAACTAGTCAAGAGACCCAGTACTTC	CASSYSLTSQETQYF
TRBD1	many	TRBV7-9	TRBJ2-1	TGTGCCAGCAGCTCTAGGGACAGGGAGGTCTTC	CASSSRDREVF
TRBD2	many	TRBV20-1	TRBJ2-3	TGCAGTGCTAGAGCTAGCGGGGGTAGAGATACGCAGTATTTT	CSARASGGRDTQYF
TRBD1	.	TRBV2	TRBJ2-7	TGTGCCAGCAGTGTCCCCTACGAGGACAGGGGATCTGACGACGAGCAGTACTTC	CASSVPYEDRGSDDEQYF
TRBD2	many	TRBV29-1	TRBJ2-7	TGCAGCGTTGAAAAGACTAGCGGTTCCTACGAGCAGTACTTC	CSVEKTSGSYEQYF
.	few	TRBV6-6	TRBJ1-2	TGTGCCAGCAGTTACTCAGGATACGGTGACTACACCTTC	CASSYSGYGDYTF
.	few	TRBV14	TRBJ1-2	TGTGCCAGCAGCCGTGGGGGGGGAGATGGCTACACCTTC	CASSRGGGDGYTF
.	many	TRBV3-1	TRBJ2-5	TGTGCCAGCAGCCAAGCACCAGGGGAAGAGACCCAGTACTTC	CASSQAPGEETQYF
TRBD2	many	TRBV20-1	TRBJ2-2	TGCAGTGCTCCCGGGACTAGCGGGGAGACGAACACCGGGGAGCTGTTTTTT	CSAPGTSGETNTGELFF
.	many	TRBV29-1	TRBJ2-3	TGCAGCGTTGTAGGGGTCATCAGCACAGATACGCAGTATTTT	CSVVGVISTDTQYF
.	many	TRBV7-2	TRBJ1-5	TGTGCCAGCAGCGCAGACAGATTTCAGCCCCAGCATTTT	CASSADRFQPQHF
TRBD1	many	TRBV27	TRBJ1-1	TGTGCCAGCAGCCGGGACAGGGAGAGAACTGAAGCTTTCTTT	CASSRDRERTEAFF
TRBD1	few	TRBV5-4	TRBJ1-3	TGTGCCAGCAGTCGGCGGGACAGGGGGCGTGGAAACACCATATATTTT	CASSRRDRGRGNTIYF
.	many	TRBV7-2	TRBJ2-3	TGTGCCAGCAGCTTAGAATACACAGATACGCAGTATTTT	CASSLEYTDTQYF
TRBD2	many	TRBV5-1	TRBJ2-7	TGCGCCAGCAGCTTTTATAGCGGGGGGACCTACGAGCAGTACTTC	CASSFYSGGTYEQYF
.	many	TRBV2	TRBJ2-3	TGTGCCAGCAGTTTGTTAGCGGTGCATGGAGATACGCAGTATTTT	CASSLLAVHGDTQYF
.	many	TRBV10-3	TRBJ2-5	TGTGCCATCACCCGAGATAAGGGGTTGACCCAGTACTTC	CAITRDKGLTQYF
.	.	TRBV6-1	TRBJ2-3	TGTGCCAGCAGTATTAGGGATACGCAGTATTTT	CASSIRDTQYF
.	many	TRBV12-5	TRBJ1-3	TGTGCTAGTGGTTTGGTACTTGAGATACCCGACTCTGGAAACACCATATATTTT	CASGLVLEIPDSGNTIYF
.	few	TRBV9	TRBJ1-2	TGTGCCAGCAGCGGGCTAGGTGGCTTAAGTAGATATGGCTACACCTTC	CASSGLGGLSRYGYTF
.	many	TRBV18	TRBJ1-1	TGTGCCAGCTCACCACCTGTTGGGAGCCCTTTCGCTTTCTTT	CASSPPVGSPFAFF
.	.	TRBV30	TRBJ1-3	TGTGCCTGGAGTGACAACACCATATATTTT	CAWSDNTIYF
.	few	TRBV6-5	TRBJ1-4	TGTGCCAGCAGTTACTCCTTCGCCGTCGGGGAAAAACTGTTTTTT	CASSYSFAVGEKLFF
.	many	TRBV7-2	TRBJ2-2	TGTGCCAGCAGCTTAGTCGGGGGTCGGACCGGGGAGCTGTTTTTT	CASSLVGGRTGELFF
.	many	TRBV12-3/TRBV12-4	TRBJ2-7	TGTGCCAGCAGTCAAGACCCGACGGGGGAGCAGTACTTC	CASSQDPTGEQYF
.	many	TRBV10-3	TRBJ2-1	TGTGCCATCAGGGCTATACAGGGTGGGAGCTCCTACAATGAGCAGTTCTTC	CAIRAIQGGSSYNEQFF
.	many	TRBV5-1	TRBJ1-2	TGCGCCAGCAGCACCTGGCCAGGGTCGGACTATGGCTACACCTTC	CASSTWPGSDYGYTF
.	many	TRBV29-1	TRBJ2-3	TGCAGCGTTGACCTGATTTCTAGCACAGATACGCAGTATTTT	CSVDLISSTDTQYF